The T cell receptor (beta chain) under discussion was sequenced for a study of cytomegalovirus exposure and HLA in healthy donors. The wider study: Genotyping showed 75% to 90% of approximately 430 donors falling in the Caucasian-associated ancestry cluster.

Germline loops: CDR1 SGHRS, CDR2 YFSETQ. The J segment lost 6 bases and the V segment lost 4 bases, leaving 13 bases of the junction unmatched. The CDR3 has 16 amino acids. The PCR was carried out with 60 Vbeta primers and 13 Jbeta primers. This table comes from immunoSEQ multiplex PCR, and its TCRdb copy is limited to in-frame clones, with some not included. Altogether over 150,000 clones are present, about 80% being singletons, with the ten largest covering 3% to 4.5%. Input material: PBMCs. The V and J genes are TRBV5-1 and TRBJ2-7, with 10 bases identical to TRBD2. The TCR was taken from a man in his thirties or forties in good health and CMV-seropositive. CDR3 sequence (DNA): TGCGCCAGCAGCCCTTGGGGGAGTAGCGGGGGGACCGAGCAGTACTTC. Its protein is CASSPWGSSGGTEQYF.